This T cell receptor beta chain was found in a study of blood T cells in healthy people across ages. The CDR3 runs to 16 residues. V was clipped by 1 base and J by 6 bases, with 19 bases between them. The germline gives CDR1 LGHNA, CDR2 YSLEER. This clonotype has just a few counts. Its antigen is unidentified. Together with a sample-barcoded 5' primer, a J-beta primer mix was included in a second PCR lasting about 7 to 12 cycles. Every cDNA molecule bore a tag from a template-switch adaptor containing 12 random nucleotides. TCRdb analysed the 5' RACE reads with MiXCR anew, one entry per CDR3 protein. The sample shows around 800,000 distinct CDR3 sequences, under 45% of them seen only once. Study results and limitations: Older age coincided with a roughly linear decline in TCR beta diversity per million T cells. TCR beta diversity tracked closely with naive T cell percentage. Because sorting was not performed, PBMCs prevented conclusive naive versus antigen-experienced comparison.

This receptor was obtained from a man between 60 and 70 years old in good health. The V gene is TRBV4-3, the J gene TRBJ2-7; no definite D call. The specimen sequenced was blood. The CDR3 bases are TGCGCCAGCAGCCAAGGTCTCGGGTCTTCAGAAGGCGAGCAGTACTTC. Its protein product is CASSQGLGSSEGEQYF.